This T cell receptor beta chain was obtained from a study of blood T cells in healthy people across ages. Next came a second PCR, run for about 6 to 12 cycles, which used a sample-barcoded 5' primer along with a J-beta primer mix. Via MiXCR, TCRdb re-called the 5' RACE reads, giving one row per CDR3 protein. The data hold over 600,000 distinct CDR3 sequences, with just over 55% observed a single time. Deletions cut 4 bases from V and 0 bases from J, with 9 bases between. The CDR3 totals 15 residues. Germline V gene sequence: CDR1 SGHTA, CDR2 FQGNSA. The TCR sequence derives from a man in his forties in good health. Sample: blood. V gene TRBV7-2 combines with J gene TRBJ2-2; a possible D gene is TRBD1 (5 bases). The CDR3 loop reads CASSSRQTNTGELFF. As DNA, the CDR3 is TGTGCCAGCAGCTCCCGACAGACGAACACCGGGGAGCTGTTTTTT. Drawing the rest from reference TRBV7-2 and TRBJ2-2, the complete variable domain is GAGVSQSPSNKVTEKGKDVELRCDPISGHTALYWYRQSLGQGLEFLIYFQGNSAPDKSGLPSDRFSAERTGGSVSTLTIQRTQQEDSAVYLCASSSRQTNTGELFFGEGSRLTVL.